Here is one TCR beta chain with its context. Its recognized antigen is unknown. No clone much larger than this one lies a single base away; base qualities are absent. Sequences MGHRA (CDR1) and YSYEKL (CDR2) are obtained from the germline V gene. V is shortened by 5 bases, J by 4 bases, and the region joining them spans 15 bases. The CDR3, cysteine through phenylalanine, is 14 amino acids long. The kept DNA is CDR3 alone, 42 bases in frame from the first base. The TCR beta CDR3 regions were amplified from the RNA transcripts. The first round of RT-PCR for the TCR CDR3 was performed with the HTBI primer set and the Qiagen OneStep RT-PCR kit. A second multiplex PCR round built the libraries, followed by size selection and purification. Libraries were sequenced paired-end with 100 bp reads on an Illumina HiSeq2000. The authors' analysis ran thus. SOAPnuke was used to process the raw data, throwing out any read that contained adapters or uncalled bases, had a mean Phred below 15, or lacked an exact constant-primer or identifier match. High-quality paired reads were merged with COPE v1.2.5, and unique nucleotide sequences were defined as clonotypes. MiTCR v1.1 was used to align clonotypes to the IMGT TRBV, TRBD and TRBJ reference segments. The analysis included only V-J combinations with a frequency above 0.0001, which together covered roughly 99% of the repertoires. The TCS score was defined as the ratio of F50 (clonal expansion) to E x V (chaos), calculated using BLOSUM62-based TCRdist between CDR3 peptides within each V-J. Welch's t-statistics and random forest reduced roughly 500 V-J features to roughly 13, which were used in a naive Bayes classifier (R e1071). Clones were called with MiXCR by TCRdb after fastp trimmed the public reads at Q25, and only in-frame beta chains were retained. Every entry covers one CDR3 protein and lists the most common genes and DNA from its rows. It is TCRdb's table, rather than the study itself, that gives the V and J calls and clone size. For this sample the table gives around 540,000 distinct CDR3 sequences, of which around 42% were detected only once. The ten largest clones add up to just over 8% of the sample.

This sample was included in a study of T cells in Graves' hyperthyroidism and ophthalmopathy (dated by TCRdb to between 2019 and 2020). Regarding the complete study: TCR V-J signatures able to tell the groups apart were searched for in a discovery cohort of 90 to 100 patients, of whom more than 40 had Graves' ophthalmopathy and around 58 had stable Graves' hyperthyroidism. Thyroid tissue and blood T-cell repertoires from six Graves' hyperthyroidism patients were also compared in the study. An independent validation cohort of 18 to 20 hyperthyroidism patients and 17 patients who later progressed to ophthalmopathy tested prospective prediction of ophthalmopathy. Once sampling was done, hyperthyroidism patients were given methimazole at a starting dose of 30 mg daily, whereas ophthalmopathy patients were given high-dose intravenous methylprednisolone. The roughly 91 discovery patients were randomly divided into training and test sets at a 7:3 ratio. TCR Vbeta CDR3 sequencing of fewer than 150 peripheral blood samples (over 40 ophthalmopathy, 75 or so hyperthyroidism and roughly 17 progressor patients) is reported in the paper. Results the study describes overall, beyond this receptor: No statistical method was used to set the sample size in advance, and investigators knew the group allocation. During validation, the model predicted progression to ophthalmopathy a median of approximately 6.5 months ahead of onset, with around 71% sensitivity and 72% to 80% specificity. A 13 V-J signature model separated ophthalmopathy from stable hyperthyroidism, with about 88% sensitivity and roughly 84% specificity in cross-validation and 80%/75% in testing. Most expanded thyroid clonotypes (frequency above 0.001) were also found in blood, which suggests that blood repertoires may mirror thyroid immune responses.

Stable Graves' hyperthyroidism was defined as no progression to ophthalmopathy during 18 months of follow-up. Hyperthyroidism patients were aged 18 to 65 years and newly diagnosed, with disease duration of less than 2 months. Exclusion was applied to patients with uncontrolled infections, other autoimmune diseases, pregnancy or lactation. Diagnoses were established on the basis of clinical symptoms, serum thyroxine and TRAb, thyroid ultrasound, and orbital computed tomography. Trizol reagent was used to extract total RNA, and RNA quality was then checked on an Agilent 2100 Bioanalyzer. In this chain, TRBV4-1 is recombined with TRBJ2-7; the D gene assignment is ambiguous. Specimen: peripheral blood or thyroid tissue (not recorded which). This TCR derives from a woman younger than 35 with Graves' hyperthyroidism. Donor details come from another sample of the same person, matched by shared clones. The DNA reads as follows: TGCGCCAGCAGCTTGTTCGGGCCGCAATACGAGCAGTACTTC. This translates into CASSLFGPQYEQYF.